One and the same sample provided the 16 T cell receptor beta chains below, sequenced in a study of Ad26.COV2.S vaccination and SARS-CoV-2 variants. Indicated treatment: over 15 received Ad26.COV2.S at low or high dose, single or two shots; roughly five received placebo; per-sample allocation not given. Day 63 after the first injection of vaccine or placebo was the sampling time. Data came from immunoSEQ multiplex PCR; TCRdb stores just in-frame clones and leaves some out. Of about 460,000 clones in the sample, 80% to 90% were seen once. Sequenced here: peripheral blood, sampled in a trial of Ad26.COV2.S vaccine versus placebo. These receptors came from a person aged 18-65 years who received the Ad26.COV2.S COVID-19 vaccine or a placebo.

The V and J genes are TRBV19 and TRBJ1-4; D call uncertain. With 5 bases removed from V and 0 bases from J, the gap between germline ends came to 16 bases. Germline loops: CDR1 LNHDA, CDR2 SQIVND (reference sequence). The CDR3 is made up of 17 amino acids. CDR3 region: CASSARSPGATNEKLFF. In DNA form, the CDR3 reads TGTGCCAGTAGTGCACGCTCCCCAGGCGCAACTAATGAAAAACTGTTTTTT.

The chain joins TRBV11-3 to TRBJ2-2, with D possibly matching TRBD2 (5 bases). The CDR3 covers 14 residues. CDR1 is SGHNT, CDR2 YENEEA, per germline. Trimming shortened V by 1 base and J by 2 bases, and 5 bases separated the two germline ends. CDR3 residues: CASSLAGNTGELFF. CDR3 sequence (DNA): TGTGCCAGCAGCTTAGCGGGAAACACCGGGGAGCTGTTTTTT.

The rearrangement links TRBV4-1 to TRBJ2-1; no reliable D call. Germline CDR1 MGHRA, CDR2 YSYEKL. The CDR3 is made up of 15 amino acids. Trimming cost V 1 base and J 0 bases, with 7 bases left between them. The chain's CDR3 is CASSQVPNSYNEQFF. The CDR3 nucleotides are TGCGCCAGCAGCCAAGTACCTAACTCCTACAATGAGCAGTTCTTC.

The chain combines TRBV10-3 with TRBJ2-3, with a tentative D call TRBD1 (5 bases). Germline V lookup: CDR1 ENHRY, CDR2 SYGVKD. V shed 4 bases and J shed 5 bases, with 16 bases lying between them. The CDR3 extends over 15 amino acids. Here the CDR3 reads CAISGGRHDQDTQYF. As DNA, the CDR3 is TGTGCCATCAGTGGGGGCCGGCACGATCAAGATACGCAGTATTTT.

The chain links TRBV7-2 to TRBJ2-7; D call uncertain. Trimming removed 0 bases at V and 2 bases at J, with 8 bases between. CDR1 is SGHTA, CDR2 FQGNSA, per germline. There are 14 residues in the CDR3. The CDR3 protein is CASSLAASTYEQYF. CDR3 DNA sequence: TGTGCCAGCAGCTTAGCTGCGTCAACCTACGAGCAGTACTTC.

V usage is TRBV24-1 and J usage is TRBJ2-2; D gene unclear. The CDR3 contains 13 residues. Germline lookup yields CDR1 KGHDR and CDR2 SFDVKD. V was cut by 4 bases and J by 7 bases, with 9 bases left in between. The CDR3 DNA sequence: TGTGCCACCAGTGAGCTCGCAGGCGGGGAGCTGTTTTTT. Translating gives CATSELAGGELFF.

J is TRBJ2-1 and V is TRBV15, with a possible D match to TRBD2 (6 bases). The germline V gene encodes CDR1 LNHNV and CDR2 YYDKDF (reference sequence). The CDR3 consists of 15 residues. The ends were cut back, 3 bases at V and 5 bases at J, with 14 bases in the middle. This CDR3 reads CATSSYGAGHNEQFF. DNA for the CDR3: TGTGCCACCAGCAGTTACGGGGCGGGACACAATGAGCAGTTCTTC.

This clone was detected only a few times. The chain uses TRBV2 and TRBJ2-3; TRBD1 matches at 7 bases. This CDR3 spans 16 amino acids. The V gene end was trimmed by 5 bases and the J gene end by 6 bases; junction bases not matched to a gene: 14. Germline lookup yields CDR1 SNHLY and CDR2 FYNNEI. Here the CDR3 reads CASSTDRATVGDTQYF. CDR3 coding DNA: TGTGCCAGCAGTACCGACAGGGCAACGGTGGGGGATACGCAGTATTTT.

This clone was counted a single time. The V call is TRBV5-4, the J call TRBJ1-6; D is uncertain. The CDR3 has 15 amino acids. Trimming removed 0 bases from V and 9 bases from J, with 13 bases in between. In germline, CDR1 is SGHNT, CDR2 YYREEE (reference sequence). The CDR3 DNA reads TGTGCCAGCAGCTTGGGGGAAAGGATGTCTTCACCCCTCCACTTT. Protein: CASSLGERMSSPLHF.

The rearrangement uses TRBV6-5 and TRBJ1-5; D unresolved. CDR3 size: 13 residues. CDR1 MNHEY and CDR2 SVGAGI come from the germline V gene. The V and J ends lost 6 bases and 0 bases respectively, with 6 bases between them. For the CDR3, the DNA is TGTGCCAGCAGAGACAATAGCAATCAGCCCCAGCATTTT. It specifies CASRDNSNQPQHF.

The chain recombines TRBV11-2 with TRBJ1-2; 8 bases line up with TRBD1. The CDR3 runs to 14 residues. Germline CDR1 is SGHAT and CDR2 is FQNNGV. V lost 0 bases to trimming and J lost 6 bases; unmatched junction nucleotides: 3. In DNA form, the CDR3 reads TGTGCCAGCAGCTTAGATCTCAGGGGGCATGGCTACACCTTC. This translates into CASSLDLRGHGYTF.

The chain combines TRBV6-6 with TRBJ1-6; D is perhaps TRBD1 (6 bases). Per the germline V gene, CDR1 is MNHNY and CDR2 is SVGAGI (reference sequence). The CDR3 has 14 residues. The V gene lost 2 bases and the J gene lost 7 bases, with 9 bases spanning the gap. The CDR3 DNA is TGTGCCAGCAGTTACAAGGGGGACAATTCACCCCTCCACTTT. It encodes CASSYKGDNSPLHF.

J is TRBJ2-2 and V is TRBV25-1; the D gene is possibly TRBD2 (5 bases). V lost 1 base, J lost 1 base, and 13 bases lay in between. CDR1 is MGHDK, CDR2 SYGVNS, per germline. The CDR3 covers 17 residues. CDR3 loop: CASSEFLPGENTGELFF. In nucleotides, the CDR3 is TGTGCCAGCAGTGAATTCCTCCCCGGGGAGAACACCGGGGAGCTGTTTTTT.

V and J are TRBV6-5 and TRBJ1-1, with TRBD1 as a possible D gene (5 bases). The CDR3 loop spans 15 amino acids. Germline CDR1 is MNHEY and CDR2 is SVGAGI. V gave up 6 bases and J gave up 5 bases, with 19 bases separating them. CDR3: CASSRKGFSGTEAFF. DNA for the CDR3: TGTGCCAGCAGCCGGAAGGGGTTCTCAGGGACTGAAGCTTTCTTT.

This clone appeared once. The chain carries TRBV28 and TRBJ1-6; 9 bases align to TRBD1. Germline V gene lookup returns CDR1 MDHEN and CDR2 SYDVKM. This CDR3 contains 15 residues. Germline trimming cut 7 bases from V and 9 bases from J; bases unmatched to any gene: 10. DNA of the CDR3: TGTGCCAGCATCTCTCAACAGGGGGCTCCTTCACCCCTCCACTTT. Translation gives CASISQQGAPSPLHF.

The chain links TRBV28 to TRBJ1-2, with D hard to call. Trimming took off 7 bases at V and 4 bases at J, with 13 bases between the two ends. Per germline, CDR1 MDHEN and CDR2 SYDVKM. The CDR3 runs 13 residues. The CDR3, as DNA: TGTGCCAGCACCTCGGACCGATCCTATGGCTACACCTTC. Amino acids: CASTSDRSYGYTF.